This TCR beta chain was observed in a study of blood T cell repertoires in COVID-19. Study details: T cells, B-cell-depleted T cells, or PBMCs supplied cDNA or gDNA.

The method was immunoSEQ multiplex PCR; TCRdb's version includes in-frame clones alone and lacks a portion of them. The top ten clones hold about 13% of a sample with around 100,000 clones, 85% of them seen once. With V trimmed by 3 bases and J by 7 bases, 10 bases remained unmatched. There are 17 residues in the CDR3. Germline V lookup: CDR1 KGHDR, CDR2 SFDVKD. This sequence originates from a human donor in a cohort sampled during active COVID-19. The sample taken for sequencing was peripheral blood. This rearrangement joins TRBV24-1 to TRBJ2-1; 11 bases fit TRBD2. The DNA for the CDR3 is TGTGCCACCAGTGATCGGGGTAGCGGGGGGGCGGCGAATGAGCAGTTCTTC. Translation gives CATSDRGSGGAANEQFF.